This T cell receptor beta chain originates from a study of response to subunit inactivated influenza vaccine. TCRdb ran MiXCR on the RT-PCR reads and lists one entry per CDR3 protein. This sample yields about 310,000 distinct CDR3 sequences, of which 21% are seen a single time; about 10% belongs to the top ten. Notes on the study in general: Authors suggested each seasonal flu vaccination may recruit only limited numbers of new T cells.

Points on this clonotype: Its antigen is not known.

V was shortened by 2 bases and J by 10 bases, with 20 bases between the two germline ends. CDR1 DFQATT and CDR2 SNEGSKA come from the germline V gene (reference sequence). CDR3 length equals 14 residues. The sample was PBMCs from blood, taken around 22 months after vaccination. This clonotype was sampled from a man aged 50 to 75 who received an inactivated influenza vaccine. This chain joins TRBV20-1 and TRBJ1-2; possible D gene TRBD1, 6 bases. This CDR3 is CSARFRNYRDDYTF. CDR3 sequence (DNA): TGCAGTGCTAGATTCCGGAACTACAGGGATGACTACACCTTC.